The present TCR beta chain was sequenced within a study of blood T cell repertoires in COVID-19. For the study at large: COVID-19 samples, acute and convalescent, were from the United States, Italy and Spain. T cells, B-cell-depleted T cells, or PBMCs provided the cDNA or gDNA that served as material.

In the original processing: Scientists estimated how many nucleated cells there were by amplifying reference gene primers. This table comes from immunoSEQ multiplex PCR, and its TCRdb copy is limited to in-frame clones, with some not included. The V and J calls and the clone size are those of that table, but D and trimming were determined from the DNA. In the table there are about 160,000 clones, under 95% of which are singletons. Per the germline V gene, CDR1 is MGHRA and CDR2 is YSYEKL. CDR3 length: 17 amino acids. Trimming cost V 1 base and J 0 bases, with 15 bases left between them. The chain couples TRBV4-1 to TRBJ1-2, with D possibly TRBD1 on 5 matching bases. The source material was peripheral blood. The origin of this receptor is a man aged 18 to 35 with acute or convalescent COVID-19. CDR3 loop: CASSQGEGPSPNYGYTF. CDR3 DNA sequence: TGCGCCAGCAGCCAAGGGGAGGGGCCGTCTCCTAACTATGGCTACACCTTC.